Below are 14 T cell receptor beta chains sequenced from a single sample in a study of naive and memory T cell subsets (dated by TCRdb to 2015 to 2018). The study described a robust, sensitive protocol for amplifying, sequencing and analyzing TCRs, using 3' ligation of a UMI-containing oligonucleotide to TCR cDNA. Library construction relied on 5' RACE. The run used an Illumina MiSeq. The ligated cDNA was amplified by four rounds of PCR, in which nested alpha and beta constant region primers were used together with the SP2 primer. The public reads were reprocessed in TCRdb via fastp at Q25 and MiXCR, keeping in-frame beta chains. Each entry is one CDR3 protein sequence, shown with its most common DNA and genes. The sample yields 60,000 or so distinct CDR3 sequences; approximately 7.2% were counted once. Around 10% of the sample rests with the top ten. Receptor source: a male donor in good health.

This clonotype showed up many times. The chain carries TRBV2 and TRBJ2-5; D is uncertain. The germline V gene has CDR1 SNHLY and CDR2 FYNNEI. V lost 1 base and J 5 bases, leaving 2 bases between the germline ends. This CDR3 spans 11 amino acids. In DNA, the CDR3 is TGTGCCAGCAGTGAAGAGGAGACCCAGTACTTC. As protein: CASSEEETQYF.

Remarks on this clonotype: A much bigger clone sits one base away, suggesting this may be a read error. Here the CDR3 omits its conserved ending phenylalanine or tryptophan, so a read error is the likely source. The gene calls are TRBV7-2 and TRBJ2-3; D remains unclear. From germline, CDR1 is SGHTA and CDR2 FQGNSA. The CDR3 spans 16 residues. V gave up 5 bases and J gave up 5 bases, with 20 bases separating them. CDR3 region: CASSPPQDPSRDTQYL. CDR3 nucleotide sequence: TGTGCCAGCAGCCCCCCCCAGGACCCCAGTCGAGATACGCAGTATCTT.

The chain joins TRBV25-1 to TRBJ2-1, with TRBD2 matching over 9 bases. V gave up 6 bases and J gave up 4 bases; unmatched junction bases: 4. The CDR3 spans 14 residues. Germline V CDR1 and CDR2: MGHDK, SYGVNS. The CDR3: CASRGGRGYNEQFF. CDR3 in DNA: TGTGCCAGCAGGGGCGGGAGGGGGTACAATGAGCAGTTCTTC.

This clonotype has just a few counts. In nucleotides, the CDR3 is TGTGCCAGCAGCTTGGCAGGCGGGGCGGGCTACGAGCAGTACTTC. Translating it yields CASSLAGGAGYEQYF. The chain combines TRBV5-4 with TRBJ2-7; D perhaps matches TRBD2 (6 bases). V dropped 0 bases and J dropped 3 bases, with 13 bases sitting between them. There are 15 residues in the CDR3. The germline CDR1 and CDR2 sequences are SGHNT and YYREEE (reference sequence). Based on the CDR3 plus reference TRBV5-4 and TRBJ2-7, the full variable domain is ETGVTQSPTHLIKTRGQQVTLRCSSQSGHNTVSWYQQALGQGPQFIFQYYREEENGRGNFPPRFSGLQFPNYSSELNVNALELDDSALYLCASSLAGGAGYEQYFGPGTRLTVT.

This clonotype was counted a few times. The CDR3 loop is CASSEFVPGHTNTGELFF. CDR3 DNA sequence: TGTGCCAGCAGTGAATTTGTACCGGGACATACGAACACCGGGGAGCTGTTTTTT. The chain joins TRBV2 to TRBJ2-2, with a weak D call TRBD1 (6 bases). Germline V CDR1 and CDR2: SNHLY, FYNNEI. This CDR3 comprises 18 residues. The V end lost 2 bases, the J end lost 0 bases, and 16 bases lay between the germline ends. Variable domain in full (rest from reference TRBV2 and TRBJ2-2): EPEVTQTPSHQVTQMGQEVILRCVPISNHLYFYWYRQILGQKVEFLVSFYNNEISEKSEIFDDQFSVERPDGSNFTLKIRSTKLEDSAMYFCASSEFVPGHTNTGELFFGEGSRLTVL.

This rearrangement joins TRBV7-9 to TRBJ2-7, with unresolved D. Germline values: CDR1 SEHNR, CDR2 FQNEAQ (reference sequence). V was pared by 0 bases and J by 2 bases, with 5 bases between. This CDR3 has 13 residues. Here the CDR3 reads CASSLAGAYEQYF. The CDR3 coding sequence is TGTGCCAGCAGCTTAGCTGGAGCCTACGAGCAGTACTTC.

This clonotype was seen many times. The chain couples TRBV5-1 to TRBJ2-1; no clear D. The CDR3 loop spans 11 amino acids. Germline V gene data show CDR1 as SGHRS and CDR2 as YFSETQ. Between the trimmed V and J ends, which lost 1 base and 9 bases, there was a span of 5 bases. This CDR3 is CASSLLGEQFF. The CDR3 region has the DNA TGCGCCAGCAGCTTGCTCGGTGAGCAGTTCTTC. Together with reference TRBV5-1 and TRBJ2-1, the CDR3 gives the full variable domain: KAGVTQTPRYLIKTRGQQVTLSCSPISGHRSVSWYQQTPGQGLQFLFEYFSETQRNKGNFPGRFSGRQFSNSRSEMNVSTLELGDSALYLCASSLLGEQFFGPGTRLTVL.

As concerns this clonotype: This may be a read error: a much more frequent sequence differs by one nucleotide. The chain joins TRBV11-1 to TRBJ2-7, with TRBD2 identical over 10 bases. V dropped 4 bases and J dropped 5; count of bases not matched to a gene: 17. The CDR3 covers 18 residues. From germline, CDR1 is SGHAT and CDR2 FQDESV (reference sequence). The CDR3 DNA is TGTGCCAGCAGCTCCGGGATTAGCGGGGGGCTATACCTGGACGAGCAGTACTTC. Amino acid sequence: CASSSGISGGLYLDEQYF.

This clonotype has just a few counts. The chain recombines TRBV27 with TRBJ2-1; no clear D gene. Between the trimmed V and J ends, which lost 1 base and 8 bases, there was a span of 12 bases. The CDR3 sequence is 14 residues long. Germline lookup yields CDR1 MNHEY and CDR2 SMNVEV (reference sequence). CDR3 sequence reads: CASSLLVSRDEQFF. CDR3 in DNA: TGTGCCAGCAGTTTATTGGTGAGTCGGGATGAGCAGTTCTTC.

This clonotype was detected ten times or more. CDR3 coding DNA: TGTGCCAGCAGTTTCGTAAGCGGGGGGGCGTATGGGCAGTTCTTC. As protein: CASSFVSGGAYGQFF. This sequence joins TRBV12-3 or TRBV12-4 and TRBJ2-1; TRBD2 matches 10 bases. The CDR3 extends over 15 amino acids. The ends lost 3 bases at V and 12 bases at J; junction bases unmatched: 11.

The sample holds many counts of this clonotype. This rearrangement joins TRBV6-6 to TRBJ2-7; TRBD2 matches at 12 bases. The trim removed 2 bases at V and 6 bases at J, leaving 8 bases unmatched. CDR1 and CDR2 (germline): MNHNY, SVGAGI (reference sequence). This CDR3 comprises 16 residues. In DNA, the CDR3 is TGTGCCAGCAGTTACCCCCCGGCTAGCGGGAGGGCCGAGCAGTACTTC. Amino acid sequence: CASSYPPASGRAEQYF.

The sample holds many counts of this clonotype. The V gene is TRBV6-6, the J gene TRBJ1-5; TRBD1 aligns across 7 bases. The junction had 10 bases not matched to a gene; V was cut back by 2 bases and J by 3 bases. Germline-derived CDR1 and CDR2 are MNHNY and SVGAGI (reference sequence). The CDR3 sequence is 17 residues long. The DNA for the CDR3 is TGTGCCAGCAGTTACGGGGCAGGGGGAAACTCCAATCAGCCCCAGCATTTT. This sequence encodes CASSYGAGGNSNQPQHF.

This clonotype was detected many times. The chain carries TRBV4-2 and TRBJ1-3; D uncertain. The CDR3 sequence is 15 residues long. The V and J ends lost 0 bases and 0 bases respectively, with 6 bases between them. From germline, CDR1 is LGHNA and CDR2 YNFKEQ. The CDR3 DNA reads as TGTGCCAGCAGCCAAGAGGACTTCTCTGGAAACACCATATATTTT. It yields the protein CASSQEDFSGNTIYF.

V is TRBV11-2 and J is TRBJ2-7; 9 bases are shared with TRBD1. The V gene's germline CDR1 is SGHAT and CDR2 FQNNGV. V was clipped by 5 bases and J by 6 bases; unmatched bases: 5. This CDR3 contains 13 residues. The CDR3 bases are TGTGCCAGCAGCGCCGGACAGGGGAGCGAGCAGTACTTC. Translation: CASSAGQGSEQYF.